This T cell receptor (beta chain) derives from a study of Graves' ophthalmopathy and Graves' hyperthyroidism. As the template, RNA transcripts were used to amplify TCR beta CDR3 regions. HTBI primers primed a first-round RT-PCR, and a second-round multiplex PCR followed. MiXCR was run by TCRdb on the multiplex PCR reads, yielding one entry per CDR3 protein. Counted here are about 660,000 distinct CDR3 sequences, approximately 39% occurring once; the ten biggest clones make up around 3%. The germline gives CDR1 SGHVS, CDR2 FQNEAQ. CDR3 length: 19 amino acids. Germline trimming cut 5 bases from V and 0 bases from J; bases unmatched to any gene: 13. Study-wide findings and caveats: Blood contained most expanded thyroid clonotypes exceeding 0.001 frequency.

This clonotype was detected many times. The antigen remains undetermined. The sequenced material came from peripheral blood. The chain uses TRBV7-8 and TRBJ1-6, with 7 bases matching TRBD1. This TCR was sampled from an adult man with Graves' ophthalmopathy. The CDR3 bases are TGTGCCAGCAGCGAGAGGACAGGTCGGGCAAGCTCCTATAATTCACCCCTCCACTTT. Translating it yields CASSERTGRASSYNSPLHF.